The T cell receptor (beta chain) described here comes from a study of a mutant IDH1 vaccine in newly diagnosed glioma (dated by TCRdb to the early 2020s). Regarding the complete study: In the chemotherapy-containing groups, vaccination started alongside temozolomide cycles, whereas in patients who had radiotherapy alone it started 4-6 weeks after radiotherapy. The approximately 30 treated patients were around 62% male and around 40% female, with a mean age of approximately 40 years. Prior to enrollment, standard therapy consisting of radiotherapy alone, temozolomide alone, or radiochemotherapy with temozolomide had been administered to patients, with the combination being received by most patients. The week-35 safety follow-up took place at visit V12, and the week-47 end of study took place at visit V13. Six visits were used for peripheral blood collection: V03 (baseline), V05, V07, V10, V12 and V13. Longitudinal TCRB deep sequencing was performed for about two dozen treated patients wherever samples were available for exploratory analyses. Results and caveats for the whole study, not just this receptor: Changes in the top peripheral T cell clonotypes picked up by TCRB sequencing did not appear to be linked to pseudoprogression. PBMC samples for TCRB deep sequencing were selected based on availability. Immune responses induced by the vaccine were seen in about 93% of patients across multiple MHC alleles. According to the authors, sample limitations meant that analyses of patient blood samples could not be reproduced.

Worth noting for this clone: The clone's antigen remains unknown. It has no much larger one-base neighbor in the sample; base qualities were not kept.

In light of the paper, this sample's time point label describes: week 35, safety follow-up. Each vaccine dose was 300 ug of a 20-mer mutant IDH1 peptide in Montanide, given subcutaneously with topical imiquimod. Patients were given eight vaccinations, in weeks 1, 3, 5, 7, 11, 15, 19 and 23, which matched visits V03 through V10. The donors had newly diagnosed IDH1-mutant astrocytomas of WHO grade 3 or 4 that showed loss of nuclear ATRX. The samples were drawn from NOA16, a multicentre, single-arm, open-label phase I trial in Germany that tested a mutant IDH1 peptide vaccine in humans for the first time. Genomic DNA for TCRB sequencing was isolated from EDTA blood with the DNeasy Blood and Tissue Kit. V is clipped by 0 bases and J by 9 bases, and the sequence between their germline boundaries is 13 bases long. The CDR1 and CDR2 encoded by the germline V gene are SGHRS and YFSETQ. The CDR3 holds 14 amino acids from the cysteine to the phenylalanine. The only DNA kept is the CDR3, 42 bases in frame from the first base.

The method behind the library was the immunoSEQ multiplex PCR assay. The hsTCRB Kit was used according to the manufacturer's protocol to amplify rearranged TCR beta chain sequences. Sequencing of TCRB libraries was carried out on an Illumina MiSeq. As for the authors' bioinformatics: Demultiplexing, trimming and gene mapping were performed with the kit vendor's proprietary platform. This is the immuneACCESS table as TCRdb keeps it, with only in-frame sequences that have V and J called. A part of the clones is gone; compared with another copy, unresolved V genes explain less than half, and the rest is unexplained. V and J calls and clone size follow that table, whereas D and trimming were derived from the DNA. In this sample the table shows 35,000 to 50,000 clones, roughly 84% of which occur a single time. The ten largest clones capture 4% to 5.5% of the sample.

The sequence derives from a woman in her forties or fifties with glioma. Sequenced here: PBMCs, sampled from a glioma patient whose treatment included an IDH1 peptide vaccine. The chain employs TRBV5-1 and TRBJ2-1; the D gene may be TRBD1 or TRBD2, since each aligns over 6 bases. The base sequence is TGCGCCAGCAGCTTGGCCGGCAGGGGAGGTGAGCAGTTCTTC. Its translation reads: CASSLAGRGGEQFF.